The next 13 T cell receptor beta chains were all read from a single sample in a study of T cells after yellow fever vaccination (dated by TCRdb to the late 2010s). To prepare the library, 5' RACE was applied. This sample was sequenced with an Illumina HiSeq 2500. TCRdb trimmed the raw reads at Q25, called clones with MiXCR and kept productive beta chains. Identical CDR3 protein sequences are pooled into one entry, listed with their most common genes and DNA. The sample table lists approximately 34,000 distinct CDR3 sequences, 5% to 8.5% of them with a count of one. The biggest ten clones account for 22% of the sample. The label giving this sample's treatment or condition can be read as: live attenuated yellow fever vaccine strain. Specimen: PBMCs, either bulk or a sorted T-cell subset (CD4+, CD8+, memory, or dextramer-sorted; not recorded which), collected on the day of the first yellow fever vaccination. These receptors all stem from a man in his late teens or twenties who received the YFV17D yellow fever vaccine.

This clonotype was seen at least ten times. The chain couples TRBV5-8 to TRBJ1-1; D is unclear. Germline values: CDR1 SGHTS, CDR2 YDEGEE. This CDR3 is 15 amino acids long. V was shortened by 1 base and J by 0 bases, with 10 bases between the two germline ends. CDR3 bases: TGTGCCAGCAGCTTGATCGGCAGAATGAACACTGAAGCTTTCTTT. Translation: CASSLIGRMNTEAFF.

At least ten counts were recorded for this clonotype. This chain joins TRBV5-4 and TRBJ2-3; D is undetermined. CDR3 length: 11 residues. CDR1 is SGHNT and CDR2 is YYREEE in the germline V gene (reference sequence). V lost 0 bases and J lost 6, with 2 bases in between. CDR3 region: CASSLGDTQYF. For the CDR3, the DNA is TGTGCCAGCAGCTTGGGGGATACGCAGTATTTT.

With respect to this clonotype: A much larger clone lies a single base off, so this may be a read error. The V and J genes are TRBV18 and TRBJ2-1, with a tentative D call TRBD1 (6 bases). The CDR3 is 13 residues long. Germline V CDR1 and CDR2: KGHSH, LQKENI. CDR3 nucleotides: TGTTCCAGCTCACCACAACAGGGCTATGAGCAGTTCTTC. Amino acids: CSSSPQQGYEQFF.

At least ten counts were recorded for this clonotype. The chain carries TRBV4-2 and TRBJ1-4; 7 bases map to TRBD1. This CDR3 has 15 amino acids. CDR1 is LGHNA, CDR2 YNFKEQ, per germline. The ends lost 4 bases at V and 7 bases at J; junction bases unmatched: 9. The CDR3 loop is CASSPPGGLREKLFF. CDR3 DNA sequence: TGTGCCAGCAGCCCTCCAGGGGGGTTGCGTGAAAAACTGTTTTTT.

This clonotype has ten or more counts. The rearrangement joins TRBV5-8 to TRBJ1-2; TRBD1 agrees at 8 bases. Losses at the gene ends were 4 bases for V and 7 bases for J; bases not matched to a gene: 12. This CDR3 comprises 15 residues. CDR1 SGHTS and CDR2 YDEGEE come from the germline V gene. CDR3 residues: CASSLRDRPISGYTF. In DNA form, the CDR3 reads TGTGCCAGCAGCCTGAGGGACAGGCCAATATCTGGCTACACCTTC.

This clonotype was observed a few times. The chain is built from TRBV12-3 or TRBV12-4 and TRBJ1-6; the match to TRBD1 covers 7 bases. Trimming took 5 bases from V and 9 from J; bases not matched to a gene: 1. CDR3 length: 12 residues. DNA of the CDR3: TGTGCCAGCAGTACAGGGGCTTCACCCCTCCACTTT. Residues: CASSTGASPLHF.

In the case of this clonotype: Germline and junction disagree at one end, which may indicate a read error. This chain links TRBV20-1 with TRBJ2-2, with 8 bases aligning to TRBD1. From germline, CDR1 is DFQATT and CDR2 SNEGSKA (reference sequence). CDR3 size: 15 residues. Here the CDR3 DNA reads TGCAGTGCTGGAGACCCCGGGACAGGCCGGATAGGGCTGTTTTTT. Translation gives CSAGDPGTGRIGLFF.

This clonotype was detected many times. The rearrangement links TRBV20-1 to TRBJ2-5; D gene ambiguous. This CDR3 is built from 15 residues. Per germline, CDR1 DFQATT and CDR2 SNEGSKA (reference sequence). Trimming pared 1 base from V and 0 bases from J, leaving 12 bases between. The CDR3 loop is CSARVLAAYQETQYF. DNA for the CDR3: TGCAGTGCTAGAGTCTTAGCAGCGTACCAAGAGACCCAGTACTTC.

This clonotype was picked up many times. The chain employs TRBV4-1 and TRBJ2-5; D is unresolved. V was cut by 1 base and J by 7 bases, with 13 bases left in between. The CDR3 length is 14 residues. CDR1 MGHRA and CDR2 YSYEKL come from the germline V gene. The DNA for the CDR3 is TGCGCCAGCAGCCAAGGCACATCCGTTGGGACCCAGTACTTC. Translating gives CASSQGTSVGTQYF.

About this clonotype: It may be a read error: a sequence one base away is much more abundant. The chain couples TRBV3-1 to TRBJ1-4; tentatively, D is TRBD1 (6 bases). The CDR3 totals 14 residues. CDR1 is LGHDT, CDR2 YNNKEL, per germline (reference sequence). The CDR3 sequence is CTSSQTGGNEKLFF. The CDR3 coding sequence is TGTACCAGCAGCCAGACAGGCGGGAATGAAAAACTGTTTTTT.

This clonotype was detected many times. CDR3 bases: TGTGCCAGCAGCTACCCACCGTACACTGAAGCTTTCTTT. Protein sequence: CASSYPPYTEAFF. The chain recombines TRBV7-8 with TRBJ1-1; D is ambiguous. V lost 4 bases, J lost 3 bases, and 9 bases lay in between. The germline gives CDR1 SGHVS, CDR2 FQNEAQ. The CDR3 has 13 amino acids.

Ten or more counts support this clonotype. The chain carries TRBV2 and TRBJ2-7; D remains ambiguous. This CDR3 has 13 residues. Germline V gives CDR1 SNHLY, CDR2 FYNNEI. V shed 5 bases and J shed 0 bases, with 8 bases lying between them. CDR3 protein: CASSLSPSYEQYF. CDR3 nucleotide sequence: TGTGCCAGCAGTTTATCCCCCTCCTACGAGCAGTACTTC.

The genes are TRBV12-3 or TRBV12-4 and TRBJ1-5, with 9 bases identical to TRBD1. This CDR3 region has 13 residues. J lost 4 bases, V lost 5 bases, and 0 bases had no gene match. CDR3 DNA: TGTGCCAGCAGTGGGACAGGGAATCAGCCCCAGCATTTT. This gives the protein CASSGTGNQPQHF.